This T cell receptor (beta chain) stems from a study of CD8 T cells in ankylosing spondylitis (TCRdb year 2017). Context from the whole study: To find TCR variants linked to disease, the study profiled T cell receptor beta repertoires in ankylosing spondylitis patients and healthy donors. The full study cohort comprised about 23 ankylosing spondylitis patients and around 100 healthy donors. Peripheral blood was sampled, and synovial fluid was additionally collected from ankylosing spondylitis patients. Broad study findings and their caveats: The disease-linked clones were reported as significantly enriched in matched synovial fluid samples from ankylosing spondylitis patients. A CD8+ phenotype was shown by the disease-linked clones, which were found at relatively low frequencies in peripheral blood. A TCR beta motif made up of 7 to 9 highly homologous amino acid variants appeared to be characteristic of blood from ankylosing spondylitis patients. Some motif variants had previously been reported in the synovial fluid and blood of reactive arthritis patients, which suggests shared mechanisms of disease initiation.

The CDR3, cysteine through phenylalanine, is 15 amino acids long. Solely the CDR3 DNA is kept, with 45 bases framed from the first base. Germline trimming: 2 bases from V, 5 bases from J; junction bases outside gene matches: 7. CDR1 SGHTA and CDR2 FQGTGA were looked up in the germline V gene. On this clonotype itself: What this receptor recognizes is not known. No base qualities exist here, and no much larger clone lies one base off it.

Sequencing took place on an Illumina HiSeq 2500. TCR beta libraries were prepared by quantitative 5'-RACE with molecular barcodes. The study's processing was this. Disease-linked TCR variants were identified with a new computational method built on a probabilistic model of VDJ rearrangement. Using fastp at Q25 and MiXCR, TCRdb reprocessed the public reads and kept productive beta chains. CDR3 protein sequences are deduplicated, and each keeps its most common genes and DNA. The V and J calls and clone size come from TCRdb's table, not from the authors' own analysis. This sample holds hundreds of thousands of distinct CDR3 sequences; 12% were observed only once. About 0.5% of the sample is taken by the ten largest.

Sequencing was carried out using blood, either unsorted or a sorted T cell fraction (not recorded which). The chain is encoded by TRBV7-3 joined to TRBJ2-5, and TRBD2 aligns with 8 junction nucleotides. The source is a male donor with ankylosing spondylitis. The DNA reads TGTGCCAGCAGCTTAGGTGGTAGCGGGGTTGAGACCCAGTACTTC. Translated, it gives CASSLGGSGVETQYF.